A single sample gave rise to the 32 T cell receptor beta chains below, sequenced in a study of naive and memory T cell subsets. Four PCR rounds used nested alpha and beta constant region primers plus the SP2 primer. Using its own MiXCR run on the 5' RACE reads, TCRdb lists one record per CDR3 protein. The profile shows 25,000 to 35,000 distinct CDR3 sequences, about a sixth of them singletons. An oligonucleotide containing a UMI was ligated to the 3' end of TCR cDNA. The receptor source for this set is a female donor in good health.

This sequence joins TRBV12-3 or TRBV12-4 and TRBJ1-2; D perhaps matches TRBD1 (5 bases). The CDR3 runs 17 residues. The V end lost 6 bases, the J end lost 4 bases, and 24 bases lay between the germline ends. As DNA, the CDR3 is TGTGCCAGCAGACAGGATAACTCGGCGGCGATGCGCTATGGCTACACCTTC. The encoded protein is CASRQDNSAAMRYGYTF.

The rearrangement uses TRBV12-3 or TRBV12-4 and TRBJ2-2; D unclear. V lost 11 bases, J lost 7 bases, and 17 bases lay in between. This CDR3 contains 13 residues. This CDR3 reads CALLGSDGGELFF. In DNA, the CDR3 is TGTGCCCTTCTGGGGTCGGATGGCGGGGAGCTGTTTTTT.

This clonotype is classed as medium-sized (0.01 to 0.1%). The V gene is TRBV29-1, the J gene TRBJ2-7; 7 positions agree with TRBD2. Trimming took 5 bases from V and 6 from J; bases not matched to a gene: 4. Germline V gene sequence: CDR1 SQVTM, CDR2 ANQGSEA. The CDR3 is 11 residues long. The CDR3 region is CSVRGVREQYF. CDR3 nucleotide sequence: TGCAGCGTTCGGGGGGTGCGCGAGCAGTACTTC.

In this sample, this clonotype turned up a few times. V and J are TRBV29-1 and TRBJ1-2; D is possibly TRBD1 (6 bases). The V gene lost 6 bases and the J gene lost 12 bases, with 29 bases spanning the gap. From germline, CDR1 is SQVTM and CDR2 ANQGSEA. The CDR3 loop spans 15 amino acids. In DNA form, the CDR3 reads TGCAGCGTGGGCCCTGAACTCCGAGAAGGGGGGGGCGACACCTTC. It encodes CSVGPELREGGGDTF.

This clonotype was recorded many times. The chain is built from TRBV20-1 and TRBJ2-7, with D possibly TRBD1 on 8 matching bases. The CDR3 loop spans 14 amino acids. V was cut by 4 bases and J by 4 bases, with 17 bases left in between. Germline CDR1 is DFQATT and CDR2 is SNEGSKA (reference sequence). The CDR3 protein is CSAKSGTGLYEQYF. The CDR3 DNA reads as TGCAGTGCTAAAAGCGGGACAGGCCTATACGAGCAGTACTTC.

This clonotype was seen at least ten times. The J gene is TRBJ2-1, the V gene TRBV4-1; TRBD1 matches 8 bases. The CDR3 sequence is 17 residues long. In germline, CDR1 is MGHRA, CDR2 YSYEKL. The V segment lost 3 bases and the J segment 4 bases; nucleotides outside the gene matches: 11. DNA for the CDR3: TGCGCCAGCAGCCAGAGGCTTCCGGGACAGGATTACAATGAGCAGTTCTTC. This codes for CASSQRLPGQDYNEQFF.

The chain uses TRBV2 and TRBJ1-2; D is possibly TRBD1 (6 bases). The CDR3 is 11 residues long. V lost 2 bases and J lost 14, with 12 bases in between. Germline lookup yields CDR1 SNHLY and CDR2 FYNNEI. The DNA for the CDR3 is TGTGCCAGCAGTGAAAGGGGGTCGGAGACCTTC. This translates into CASSERGSETF.

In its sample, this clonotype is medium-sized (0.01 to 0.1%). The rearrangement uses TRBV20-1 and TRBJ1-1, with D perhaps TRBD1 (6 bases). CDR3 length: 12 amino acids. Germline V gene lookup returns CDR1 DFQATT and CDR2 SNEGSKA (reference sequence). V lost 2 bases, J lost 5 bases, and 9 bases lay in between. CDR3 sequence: CSARKGETEAFF. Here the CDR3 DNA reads TGCAGTGCTAGAAAGGGGGAGACTGAAGCTTTCTTT.

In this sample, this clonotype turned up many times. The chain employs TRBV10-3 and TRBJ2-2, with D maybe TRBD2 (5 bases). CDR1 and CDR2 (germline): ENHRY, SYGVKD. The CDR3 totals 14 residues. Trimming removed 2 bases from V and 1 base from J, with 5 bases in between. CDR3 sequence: CAISERGNTGELFF. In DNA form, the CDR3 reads TGTGCCATCAGTGAGCGGGGGAACACCGGGGAGCTGTTTTTT.

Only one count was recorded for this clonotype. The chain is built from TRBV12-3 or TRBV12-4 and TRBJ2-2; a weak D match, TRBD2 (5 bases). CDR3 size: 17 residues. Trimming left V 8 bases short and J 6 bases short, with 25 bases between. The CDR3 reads CASPPSSGFSWAGELFF. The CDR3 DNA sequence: TGTGCCAGCCCCCCCTCTTCGGGGTTTAGTTGGGCCGGGGAGCTGTTTTTT.

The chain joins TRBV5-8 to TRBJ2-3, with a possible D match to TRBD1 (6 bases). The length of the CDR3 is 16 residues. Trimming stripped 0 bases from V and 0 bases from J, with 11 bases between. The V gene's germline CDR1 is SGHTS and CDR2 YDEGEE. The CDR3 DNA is TGTGCCAGCAGCTTGGCCTGGACAGATAGCACAGATACGCAGTATTTT. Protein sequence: CASSLAWTDSTDTQYF. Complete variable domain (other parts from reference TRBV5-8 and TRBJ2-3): EAGVTQSPTHLIKTRGQQATLRCSPISGHTSVYWYQQALGLGLQFLLWYDEGEERNRGNFPPRFSGRQFPNYSSELNVNALELEDSALYLCASSLAWTDSTDTQYFGPGTRLTVL.

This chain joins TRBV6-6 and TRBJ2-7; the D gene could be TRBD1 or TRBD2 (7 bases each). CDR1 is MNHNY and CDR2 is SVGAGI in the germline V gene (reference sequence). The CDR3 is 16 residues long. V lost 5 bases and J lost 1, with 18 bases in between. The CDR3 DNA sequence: TGTGCCAGCAGTAACCCAGGGGGGGCCAGTTCCTACGAGCAGTACTTC. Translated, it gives CASSNPGGASSYEQYF.

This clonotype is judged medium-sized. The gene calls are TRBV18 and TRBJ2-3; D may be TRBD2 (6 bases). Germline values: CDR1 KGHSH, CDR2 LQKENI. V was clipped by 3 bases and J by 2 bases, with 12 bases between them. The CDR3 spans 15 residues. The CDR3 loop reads CASSPAGTHTDTQYF. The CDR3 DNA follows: TGTGCCAGCTCACCTGCCGGGACTCACACAGATACGCAGTATTTT.

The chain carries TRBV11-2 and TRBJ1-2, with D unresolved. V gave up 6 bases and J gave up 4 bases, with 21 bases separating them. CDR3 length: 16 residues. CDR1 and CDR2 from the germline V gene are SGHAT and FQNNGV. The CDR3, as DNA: TGTGCCAGCAGTCCAGCTGGTCGGGAGAGCCGCTATGGCTACACCTTC. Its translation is CASSPAGRESRYGYTF.

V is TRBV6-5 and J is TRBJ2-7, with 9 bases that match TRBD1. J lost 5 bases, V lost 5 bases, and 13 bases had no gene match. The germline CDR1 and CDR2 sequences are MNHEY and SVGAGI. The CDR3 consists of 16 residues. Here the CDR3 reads CASSVNPGQGSHEQYF. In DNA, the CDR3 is TGTGCCAGCAGTGTAAATCCGGGACAGGGTTCCCACGAGCAGTACTTC.

CDR3 sequence: CASSLMGTQYF. In DNA, the CDR3 is TGCGCCAGCAGCTTGATGGGGACCCAGTACTTC. This chain uses TRBV5-1 with TRBJ2-5, with D unclear. In germline, CDR1 is SGHRS, CDR2 YFSETQ. With 1 base removed from V and 7 bases from J, the gap between germline ends came to 5 bases. This CDR3 region has 11 residues.

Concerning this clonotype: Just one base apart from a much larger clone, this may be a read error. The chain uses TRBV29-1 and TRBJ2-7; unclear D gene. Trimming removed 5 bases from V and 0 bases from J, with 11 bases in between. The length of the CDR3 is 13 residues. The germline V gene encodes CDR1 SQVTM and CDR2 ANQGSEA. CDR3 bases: TGCAGCGTTTGGATAGTGAGCTCCTACGAGCAGTACTTC. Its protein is CSVWIVSSYEQYF.

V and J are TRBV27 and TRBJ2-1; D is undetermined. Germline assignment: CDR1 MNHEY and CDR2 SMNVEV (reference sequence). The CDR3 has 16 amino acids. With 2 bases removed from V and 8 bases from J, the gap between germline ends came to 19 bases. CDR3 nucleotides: TGTGCCAGCAGTTTAACCTCGACCCCCCCTGTTGATGAGCAGTTCTTC. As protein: CASSLTSTPPVDEQFF.

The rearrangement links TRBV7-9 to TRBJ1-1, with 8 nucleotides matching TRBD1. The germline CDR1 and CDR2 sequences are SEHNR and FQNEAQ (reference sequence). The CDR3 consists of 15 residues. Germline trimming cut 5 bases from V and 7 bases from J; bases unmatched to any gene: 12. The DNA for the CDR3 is TGTGCCAGCAGCCCAACGGACAGGGCGTGGGTTGAAGCTTTCTTT. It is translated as CASSPTDRAWVEAFF.

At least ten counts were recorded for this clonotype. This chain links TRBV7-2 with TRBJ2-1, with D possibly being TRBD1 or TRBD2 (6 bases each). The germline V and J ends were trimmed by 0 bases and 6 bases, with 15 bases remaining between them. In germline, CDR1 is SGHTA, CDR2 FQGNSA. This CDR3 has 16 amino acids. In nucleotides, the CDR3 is TGTGCCAGCAGCTTAGCCCGGACGAAGGGGGGCAATGAGCAGTTCTTC. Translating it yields CASSLARTKGGNEQFF.

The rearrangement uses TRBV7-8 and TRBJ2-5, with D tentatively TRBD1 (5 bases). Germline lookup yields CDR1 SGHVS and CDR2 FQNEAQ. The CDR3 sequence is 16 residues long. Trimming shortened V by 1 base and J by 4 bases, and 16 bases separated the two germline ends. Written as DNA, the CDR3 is TGTGCCAGCAGCTTAGTATCCCCGAAGGGGCGAGAGACCCAGTACTTC. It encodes CASSLVSPKGRETQYF. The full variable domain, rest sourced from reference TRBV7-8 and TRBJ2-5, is GAGVSQSPRYKVAKRGQDVALRCDPISGHVSLFWYQQALGQGPEFLTYFQNEAQLDKSGLPSDRFFAERPEGSVSTLKIQRTQQEDSAVYLCASSLVSPKGRETQYFGPGTRLLVL.

CDR3 region: CSARDLGLSSYEQYF. The CDR3 coding sequence is TGCAGTGCTAGAGATCTCGGCCTGAGCTCCTACGAGCAGTACTTC. This sequence joins TRBV20-1 and TRBJ2-7; D is ambiguous. The CDR3 contains 15 residues. The germline V and J ends were trimmed by 0 bases and 0 bases, with 12 bases remaining between them. The germline CDR1 and CDR2 sequences are DFQATT and SNEGSKA (reference sequence).

The CDR3 is CASSLAGQGHTF. The CDR3 DNA is TGCGCCAGCAGCTTGGCTGGGCAGGGCCACACCTTC. J is TRBJ1-2 and V is TRBV5-1; tentative D call: TRBD1 (5 bases). Per germline, CDR1 SGHRS and CDR2 YFSETQ. The CDR3 consists of 12 residues. Deletions cut 0 bases from V and 12 bases from J, with 12 bases between.

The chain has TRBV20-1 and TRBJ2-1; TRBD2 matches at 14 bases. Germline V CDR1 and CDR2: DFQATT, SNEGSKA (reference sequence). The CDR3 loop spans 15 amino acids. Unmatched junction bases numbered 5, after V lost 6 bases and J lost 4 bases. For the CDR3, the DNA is TGCAGTGCCATACGACTAGCGGGGGGGTACAATGAGCAGTTCTTC. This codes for CSAIRLAGGYNEQFF.

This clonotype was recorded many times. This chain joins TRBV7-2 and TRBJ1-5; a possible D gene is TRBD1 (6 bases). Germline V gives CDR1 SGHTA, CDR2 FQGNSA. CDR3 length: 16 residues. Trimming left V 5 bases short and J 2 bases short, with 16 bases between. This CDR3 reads CASSKGDGVGNQPQHF. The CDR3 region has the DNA TGTGCCAGCAGCAAGGGGGACGGGGTGGGCAATCAGCCCCAGCATTTT.

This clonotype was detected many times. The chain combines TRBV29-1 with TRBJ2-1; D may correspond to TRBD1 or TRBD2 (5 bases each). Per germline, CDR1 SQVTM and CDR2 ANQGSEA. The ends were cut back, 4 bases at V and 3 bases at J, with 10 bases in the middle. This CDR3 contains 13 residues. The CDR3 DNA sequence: TGCAGCGTTGTGGGGGTTGTCTACAATGAGCAGTTCTTC. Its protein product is CSVVGVVYNEQFF.

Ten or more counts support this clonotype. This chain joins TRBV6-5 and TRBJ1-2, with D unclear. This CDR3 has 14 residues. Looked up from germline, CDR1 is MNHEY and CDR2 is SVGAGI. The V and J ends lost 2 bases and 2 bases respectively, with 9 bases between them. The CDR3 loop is CASSYMAGNYGYTF. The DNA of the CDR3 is TGTGCCAGCAGTTACATGGCGGGCAACTATGGCTACACCTTC.

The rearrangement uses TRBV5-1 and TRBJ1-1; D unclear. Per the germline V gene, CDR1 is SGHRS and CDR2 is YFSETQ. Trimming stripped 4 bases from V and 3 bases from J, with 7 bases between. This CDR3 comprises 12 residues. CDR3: CASSRTYTEAFF. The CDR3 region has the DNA TGCGCCAGCAGCCGAACCTACACTGAAGCTTTCTTT.

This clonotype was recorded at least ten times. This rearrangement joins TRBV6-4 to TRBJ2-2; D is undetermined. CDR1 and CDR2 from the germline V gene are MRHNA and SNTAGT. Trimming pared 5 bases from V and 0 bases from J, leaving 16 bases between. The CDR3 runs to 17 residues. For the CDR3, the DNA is TGTGCCAGCAGTCCAACGATCGACAACGCGAACACCGGGGAGCTGTTTTTT. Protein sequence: CASSPTIDNANTGELFF.

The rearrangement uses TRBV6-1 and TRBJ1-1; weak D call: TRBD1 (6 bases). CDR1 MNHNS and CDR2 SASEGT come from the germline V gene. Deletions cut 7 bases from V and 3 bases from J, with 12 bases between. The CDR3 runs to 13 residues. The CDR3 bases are TGTGCCAGCACCAAACAGGGTTACACTGAAGCTTTCTTT. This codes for CASTKQGYTEAFF.

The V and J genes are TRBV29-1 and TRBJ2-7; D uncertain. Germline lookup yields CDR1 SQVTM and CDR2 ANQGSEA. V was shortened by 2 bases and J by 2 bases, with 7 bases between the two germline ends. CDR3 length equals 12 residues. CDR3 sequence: CSVERQPYEQYF. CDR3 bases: TGCAGCGTTGAAAGGCAGCCCTACGAGCAGTACTTC.

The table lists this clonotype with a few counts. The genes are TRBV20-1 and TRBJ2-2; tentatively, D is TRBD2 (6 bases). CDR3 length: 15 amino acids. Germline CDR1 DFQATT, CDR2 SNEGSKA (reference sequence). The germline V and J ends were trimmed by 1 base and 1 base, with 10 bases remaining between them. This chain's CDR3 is CSARAGTLNTGELFF. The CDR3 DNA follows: TGCAGTGCTAGAGCTGGGACTCTGAACACCGGGGAGCTGTTTTTT.